This TCR beta chain appears in the sequencing data of a study of PD-L1 blockade in urothelial cancer. On the study more broadly: Blood samples contained a median 141,255 T cells.

The germline gives CDR1 SGHDT, CDR2 YYEEEE. Trimming took off 4 bases at V and 0 bases at J, with 21 bases between the two ends. This CDR3 is 18 amino acids long. Study-level results: Durable benefit accompanied greater 3-week expansion of tumor-associated blood clones.

Synthetic analogs of TCR templates were spiked into every PCR. Assay: immunoSEQ multiplex PCR; the TCRdb copy retains only in-frame clones and omits some. The sample contains under 85,000 clones, around 90% of which appear only once. Time point defined: peripheral blood 6 weeks after treatment start. In the case of this clone: Its specificity is unknown.

This specimen was PBMCs, taken around atezolizumab (anti-PD-L1) treatment. V gene TRBV5-6 combines with J gene TRBJ2-3, with a possible D match to TRBD2 (6 bases). The source is a woman over 75 with urothelial cancer. CDR3 loop: CASSPGTSSRPSTDTQYF. The CDR3 DNA reads as TGTGCCAGCAGCCCCGGGACTTCTAGCCGTCCTAGCACAGATACGCAGTATTTT.